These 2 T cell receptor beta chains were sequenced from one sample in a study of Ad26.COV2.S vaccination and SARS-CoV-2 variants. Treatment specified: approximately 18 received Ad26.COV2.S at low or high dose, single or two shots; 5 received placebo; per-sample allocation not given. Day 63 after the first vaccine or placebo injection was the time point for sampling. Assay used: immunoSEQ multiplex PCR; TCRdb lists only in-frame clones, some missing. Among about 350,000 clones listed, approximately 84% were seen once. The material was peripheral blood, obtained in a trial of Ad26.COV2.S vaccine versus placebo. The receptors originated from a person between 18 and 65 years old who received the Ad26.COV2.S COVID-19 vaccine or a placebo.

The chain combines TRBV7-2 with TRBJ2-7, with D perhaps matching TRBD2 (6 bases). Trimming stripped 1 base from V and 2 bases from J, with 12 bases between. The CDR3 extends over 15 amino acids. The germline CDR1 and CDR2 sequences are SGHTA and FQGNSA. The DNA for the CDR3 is TGTGCCAGCAGCTTAGTGAAGGCGGGACCCTACGAGCAGTACTTC. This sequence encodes CASSLVKAGPYEQYF.

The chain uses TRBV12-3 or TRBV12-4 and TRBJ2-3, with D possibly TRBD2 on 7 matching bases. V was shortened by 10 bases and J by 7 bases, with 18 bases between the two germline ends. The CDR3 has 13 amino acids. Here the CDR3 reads CATGGGPKNTQYF. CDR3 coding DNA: TGTGCCACTGGGGGGGGGCCGAAAAATACGCAGTATTTT.